This T cell receptor beta chain was sequenced during a study of radiation and T cells in renal cell carcinoma. The table came from immunoSEQ multiplex PCR; TCRdb's copy has only in-frame clones and leaves some out. There are roughly 86,000 clones in the sample; around four fifths occur only once, and approximately 8.6% lies in the top ten. Time point in this sample: blood 4 weeks post-SBRT, at nephrectomy. As for treatment: 15 Gy SBRT to primary tumor, nephrectomy 4 weeks later. The TCR comes from a man aged 45-60 years with renal cell carcinoma. The sample in question was blood, obtained from a patient whose treatment included radiotherapy and nephrectomy.

This CDR3 reads CASSHPGTADYGYTF. The CDR3 DNA reads TGTGCCAGCAGCCACCCCGGGACAGCGGACTATGGCTACACCTTC. The rearrangement uses TRBV4-2 and TRBJ1-2; 7 bases align to TRBD1. CDR3 size: 15 residues. Unmatched junction bases numbered 7, after V lost 3 bases and J lost 3 bases. Germline V gene data show CDR1 as LGHNA and CDR2 as YNFKEQ.